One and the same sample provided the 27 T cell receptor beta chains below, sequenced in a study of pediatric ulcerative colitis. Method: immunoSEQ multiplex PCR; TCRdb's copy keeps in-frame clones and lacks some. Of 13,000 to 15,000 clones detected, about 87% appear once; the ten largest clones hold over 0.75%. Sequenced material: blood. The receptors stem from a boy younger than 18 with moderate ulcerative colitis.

CDR3 sequence (DNA): TGTGCCAGCAGCTTAGGCCTGGGACCGGCGGGGGGTGAGCAGTTCTTC. Translation: CASSLGLGPAGGEQFF. V gene TRBV13 combines with J gene TRBJ2-1, with 8 bases identical to TRBD2. Per germline, CDR1 PRHDT and CDR2 FYEKMQ (reference sequence). Trimming at V came to 0 bases and at J to 9 bases, leaving 10 bases not matched to a gene. The CDR3 is made up of 16 amino acids.

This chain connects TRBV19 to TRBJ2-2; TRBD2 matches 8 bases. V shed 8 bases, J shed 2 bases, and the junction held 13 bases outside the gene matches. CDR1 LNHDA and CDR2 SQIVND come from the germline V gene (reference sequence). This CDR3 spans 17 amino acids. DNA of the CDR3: TGTGCCAGTGCCCGGGGACTAGATTTCACCAACACCGGGGAGCTGTTTTTT. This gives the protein CASARGLDFTNTGELFF.

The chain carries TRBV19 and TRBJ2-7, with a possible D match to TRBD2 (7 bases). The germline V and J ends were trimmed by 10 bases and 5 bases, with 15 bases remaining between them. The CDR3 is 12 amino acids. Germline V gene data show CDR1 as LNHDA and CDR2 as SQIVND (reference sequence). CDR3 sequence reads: CATDEGGNEQYF. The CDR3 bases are TGTGCCACTGACGAGGGGGGGAACGAGCAGTACTTC.

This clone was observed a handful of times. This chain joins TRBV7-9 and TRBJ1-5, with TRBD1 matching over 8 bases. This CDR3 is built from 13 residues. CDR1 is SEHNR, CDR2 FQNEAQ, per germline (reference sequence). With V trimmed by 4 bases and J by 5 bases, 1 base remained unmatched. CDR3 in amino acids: CASSWGQDQPQHF. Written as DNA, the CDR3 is TGTGCCAGCAGCTGGGGACAGGATCAGCCCCAGCATTTT.

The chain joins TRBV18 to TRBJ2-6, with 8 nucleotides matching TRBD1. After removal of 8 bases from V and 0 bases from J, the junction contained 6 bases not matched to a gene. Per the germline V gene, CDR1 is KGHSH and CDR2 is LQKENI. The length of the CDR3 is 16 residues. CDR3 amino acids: CASVDQGASGANVLTF. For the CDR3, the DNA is TGTGCCAGCGTGGACCAGGGGGCCTCTGGGGCCAACGTCCTGACTTTC.

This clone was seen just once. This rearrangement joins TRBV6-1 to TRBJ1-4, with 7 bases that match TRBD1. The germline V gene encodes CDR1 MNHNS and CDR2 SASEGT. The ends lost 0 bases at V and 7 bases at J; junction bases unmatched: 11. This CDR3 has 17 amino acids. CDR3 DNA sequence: TGTGCCAGCAGTGAAGCGCTTCCGGACAGGATTGTTGAAAAACTGTTTTTT. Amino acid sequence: CASSEALPDRIVEKLFF.

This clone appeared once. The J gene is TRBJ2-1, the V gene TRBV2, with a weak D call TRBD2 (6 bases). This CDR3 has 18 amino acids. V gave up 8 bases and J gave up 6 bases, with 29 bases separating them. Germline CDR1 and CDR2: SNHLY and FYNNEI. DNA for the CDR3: TGTGCCAGCCCGAGGGGACTCCCAAGAGGTATAGGTTTCAATGAGCAGTTCTTC. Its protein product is CASPRGLPRGIGFNEQFF. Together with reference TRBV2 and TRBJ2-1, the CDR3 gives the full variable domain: EPEVTQTPSHQVTQMGQEVILRCVPISNHLYFYWYRQILGQKVEFLVSFYNNEISEKSEIFDDQFSVERPDGSNFTLKIRSTKLEDSAMYFCASPRGLPRGIGFNEQFFGPGTRLTVL.

The DNA for the CDR3 is TGTGCCAGCAGCCCACAGGGGCCGAACACCGGGGAGCTGTTTTTT. Translation gives CASSPQGPNTGELFF. V and J are TRBV11-3 and TRBJ2-2; 7 nucleotides agree with TRBD1. Germline CDR1 reads SGHNT; CDR2 reads YENEEA. There are 15 residues in the CDR3. The ends lost 5 bases at V and 0 bases at J; junction bases unmatched: 3.

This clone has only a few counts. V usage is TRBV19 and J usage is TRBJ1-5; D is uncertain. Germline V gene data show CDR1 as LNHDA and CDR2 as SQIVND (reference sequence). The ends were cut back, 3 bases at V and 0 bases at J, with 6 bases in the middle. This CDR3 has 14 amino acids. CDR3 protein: CASSIAFSNQPQHF. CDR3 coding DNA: TGTGCCAGTAGTATTGCGTTTAGCAATCAGCCCCAGCATTTT.

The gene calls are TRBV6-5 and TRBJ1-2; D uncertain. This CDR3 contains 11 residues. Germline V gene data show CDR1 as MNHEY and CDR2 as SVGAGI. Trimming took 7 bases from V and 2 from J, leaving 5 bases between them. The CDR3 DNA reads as TGTGCCAGCACGGACAACTATGGCTACACCTTC. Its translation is CASTDNYGYTF.

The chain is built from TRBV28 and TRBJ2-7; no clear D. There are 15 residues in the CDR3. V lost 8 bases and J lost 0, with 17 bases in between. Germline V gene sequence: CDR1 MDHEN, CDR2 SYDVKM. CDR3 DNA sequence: TGTGCCAGCTTTCCCGCTCTATCCAGCTCCTACGAGCAGTACTTC. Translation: CASFPALSSSYEQYF.

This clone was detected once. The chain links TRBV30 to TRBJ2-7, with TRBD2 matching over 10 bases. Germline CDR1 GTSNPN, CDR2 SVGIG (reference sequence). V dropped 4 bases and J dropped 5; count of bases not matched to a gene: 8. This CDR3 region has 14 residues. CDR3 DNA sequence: TGTGCCTGGATCAAGAAGGGGACTAGCGACGAGCAGTACTTC. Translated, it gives CAWIKKGTSDEQYF. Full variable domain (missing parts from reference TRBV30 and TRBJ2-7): SQTIHQWPATLVQPVGSPLSLECTVEGTSNPNLYWYRQAAGRGLQLLFYSVGIGQISSEVPQNLSASRPQDRQFILSSKKLLLSDSGFYLCAWIKKGTSDEQYFGPGTRLTVT.

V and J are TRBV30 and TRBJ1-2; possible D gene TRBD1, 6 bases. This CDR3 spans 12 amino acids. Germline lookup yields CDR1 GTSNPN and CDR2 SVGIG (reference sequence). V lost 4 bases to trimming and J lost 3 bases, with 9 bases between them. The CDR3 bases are TGTGCCTGGAAGGGGGGTGACTATGGCTACACCTTC. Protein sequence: CAWKGGDYGYTF.

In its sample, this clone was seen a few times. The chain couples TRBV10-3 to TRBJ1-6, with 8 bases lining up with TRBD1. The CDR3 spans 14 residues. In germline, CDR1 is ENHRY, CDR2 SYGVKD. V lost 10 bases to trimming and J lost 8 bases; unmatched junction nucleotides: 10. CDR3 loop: CATRLDRGDSPLHF. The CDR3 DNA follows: TGTGCCACCAGACTTGACAGGGGTGATTCACCCCTCCACTTT.

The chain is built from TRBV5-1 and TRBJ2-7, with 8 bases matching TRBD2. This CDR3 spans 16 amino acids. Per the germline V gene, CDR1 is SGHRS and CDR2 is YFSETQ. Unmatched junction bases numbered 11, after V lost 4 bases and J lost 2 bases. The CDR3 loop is CASSGGRSGSPYEQYF. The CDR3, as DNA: TGCGCCAGCAGCGGGGGAAGGAGCGGGAGTCCCTACGAGCAGTACTTC.

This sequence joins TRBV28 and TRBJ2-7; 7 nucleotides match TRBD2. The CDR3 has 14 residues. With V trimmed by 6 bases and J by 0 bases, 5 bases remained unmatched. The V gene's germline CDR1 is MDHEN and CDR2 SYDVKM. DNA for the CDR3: TGTGCCAGCAGACGTGGGGGGGGCTCCTACGAGCAGTACTTC. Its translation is CASRRGGGSYEQYF.

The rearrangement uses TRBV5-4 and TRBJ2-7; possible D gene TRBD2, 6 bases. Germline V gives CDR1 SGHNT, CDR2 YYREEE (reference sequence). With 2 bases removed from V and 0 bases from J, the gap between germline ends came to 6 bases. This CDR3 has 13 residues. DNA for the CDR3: TGTGCCAGCAGCTTCGGGAGCTCCTACGAGCAGTACTTC. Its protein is CASSFGSSYEQYF.

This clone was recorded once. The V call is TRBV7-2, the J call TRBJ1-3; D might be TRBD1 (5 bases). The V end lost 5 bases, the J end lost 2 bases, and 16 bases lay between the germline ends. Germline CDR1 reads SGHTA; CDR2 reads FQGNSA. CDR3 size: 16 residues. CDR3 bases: TGTGCCAGCAGCCCGCGAAACAGGCCCCCTGGAAACACCATATATTTT. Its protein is CASSPRNRPPGNTIYF.

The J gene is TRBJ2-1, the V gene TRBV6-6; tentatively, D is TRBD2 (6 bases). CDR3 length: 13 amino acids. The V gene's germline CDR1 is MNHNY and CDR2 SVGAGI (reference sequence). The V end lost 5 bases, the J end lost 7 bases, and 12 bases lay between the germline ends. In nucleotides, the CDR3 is TGTGCCAGCAGTGCCCAGCTAGCGAATGAGCAGTTCTTC. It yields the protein CASSAQLANEQFF.

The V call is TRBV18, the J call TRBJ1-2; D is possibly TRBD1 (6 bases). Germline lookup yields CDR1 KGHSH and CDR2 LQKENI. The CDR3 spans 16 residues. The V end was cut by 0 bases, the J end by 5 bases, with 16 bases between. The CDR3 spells CASSPPGQPFSYGYTF. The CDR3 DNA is TGTGCCAGCTCACCACCGGGACAACCCTTTTCTTATGGCTACACCTTC. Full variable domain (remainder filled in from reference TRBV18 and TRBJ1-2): NAGVMQNPRHLVRRRGQEARLRCSPMKGHSHVYWYRQLPEEGLKFMVYLQKENIIDESGMPKERFSAEFPKEGPSILRIQQVVRGDSAAYFCASSPPGQPFSYGYTFGSGTRLTVV.

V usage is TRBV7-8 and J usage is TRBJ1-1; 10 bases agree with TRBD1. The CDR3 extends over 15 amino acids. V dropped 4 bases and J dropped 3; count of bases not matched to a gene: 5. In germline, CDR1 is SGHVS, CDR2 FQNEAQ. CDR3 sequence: CASSSEDRGDTEAFF. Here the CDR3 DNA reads TGTGCCAGCAGCTCGGAGGACAGGGGGGACACTGAAGCTTTCTTT.

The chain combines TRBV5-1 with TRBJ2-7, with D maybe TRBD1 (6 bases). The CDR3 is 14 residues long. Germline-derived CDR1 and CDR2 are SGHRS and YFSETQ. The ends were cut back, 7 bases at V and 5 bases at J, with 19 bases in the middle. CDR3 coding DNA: TGCGCCAGCCTATGGGGTCCAGGGGCCCACGAGCAGTACTTC. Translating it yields CASLWGPGAHEQYF.

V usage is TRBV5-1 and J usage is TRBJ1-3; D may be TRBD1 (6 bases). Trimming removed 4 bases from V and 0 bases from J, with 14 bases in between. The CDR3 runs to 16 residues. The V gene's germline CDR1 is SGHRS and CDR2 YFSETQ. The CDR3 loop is CASSQSDSASGNTIYF. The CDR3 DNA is TGCGCCAGCAGCCAGTCGGACAGCGCCTCTGGAAACACCATATATTTT. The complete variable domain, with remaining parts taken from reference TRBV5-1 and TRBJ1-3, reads KAGVTQTPRYLIKTRGQQVTLSCSPISGHRSVSWYQQTPGQGLQFLFEYFSETQRNKGNFPGRFSGRQFSNSRSEMNVSTLELGDSALYLCASSQSDSASGNTIYFGEGSWLTVV.

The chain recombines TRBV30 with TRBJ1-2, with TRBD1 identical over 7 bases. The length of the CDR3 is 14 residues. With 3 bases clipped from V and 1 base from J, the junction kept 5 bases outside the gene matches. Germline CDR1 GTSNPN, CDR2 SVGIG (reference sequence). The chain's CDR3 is CAWRRTGGNYGYTF. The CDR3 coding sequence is TGTGCCTGGAGGCGGACAGGCGGTAACTATGGCTACACCTTC.

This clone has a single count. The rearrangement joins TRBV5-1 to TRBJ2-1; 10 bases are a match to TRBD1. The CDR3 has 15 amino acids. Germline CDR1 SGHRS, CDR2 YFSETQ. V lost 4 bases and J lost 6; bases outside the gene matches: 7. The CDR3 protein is CASSPGQGLGNEQFF. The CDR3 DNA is TGCGCCAGCAGCCCGGGACAGGGGCTGGGCAATGAGCAGTTCTTC.

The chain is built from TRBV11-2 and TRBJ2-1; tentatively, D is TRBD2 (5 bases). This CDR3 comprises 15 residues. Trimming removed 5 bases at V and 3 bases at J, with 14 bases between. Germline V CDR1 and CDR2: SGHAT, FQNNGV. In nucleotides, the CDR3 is TGTGCCAGCAGCCCCCGGAGTAGCGTCTACAATGAGCAGTTCTTC. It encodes CASSPRSSVYNEQFF.

CDR3 loop: CASSSSGGETQYF. CDR3 coding DNA: TGTGCCAGCAGCTCTAGCGGGGGTGAGACCCAGTACTTC. The V and J genes are TRBV11-2 and TRBJ2-5; 10 bases agree with TRBD2. CDR1 SGHAT and CDR2 FQNNGV come from the germline V gene. The CDR3 is 13 residues long. The junction had 1 base not matched to a gene; V was cut back by 4 bases and J by 5 bases. The complete variable domain, with remaining parts taken from reference TRBV11-2 and TRBJ2-5, reads EAGVAQSPRYKIIEKRQSVAFWCNPISGHATLYWYQQILGQGPKLLIQFQNNGVVDDSQLPKDRFSAERLKGVDSTLKIQPAKLEDSAVYLCASSSSGGETQYFGPGTRLLVL.